The clone carrying this TCR beta chain was detected ten times or more. Each PCR reaction had synthetic TCR analog templates spiked into it. TCRdb's copy holds only in-frame clones and misses some; the assay was immunoSEQ multiplex PCR. There are some 67,000 clones in the sample; roughly 91% occur only once, and 3% to 4% lies in the top ten. Per the germline V gene, CDR1 is LNHNV and CDR2 is YYDKDF (reference sequence). Trimming took 5 bases from V and 4 from J, leaving 12 bases between them. The CDR3 spans 14 residues. The data were taken from a study of PD-L1 blockade in urothelial cancer. The receptor comes from a man aged 55 to 70 with urothelial cancer. The chain is built from TRBV15 and TRBJ1-3, with D hard to call. The starting material was PBMCs, obtained around atezolizumab (anti-PD-L1) treatment. The CDR3 coding sequence is TGTGCCACCAGCCTCGGTCCGAGGGGAAACACCATATATTTT. Protein sequence: CATSLGPRGNTIYF. Filled out from reference TRBV15 and TRBJ1-3, the complete variable domain reads DAMVIQNPRYQVTQFGKPVTLSCSQTLNHNVMYWYQQKSSQAPKLLFHYYDKDFNNEADTPDNFQSRRPNTSFCFLDIRSPGLGDTAMYLCATSLGPRGNTIYFGEGSWLTVV.